This TCR beta chain was recorded in a study of cytomegalovirus exposure and HLA in healthy donors. As for the study in general: Across around 400 genotyped donors, 81% landed in the Caucasian-associated ancestry cluster. Regarding the study as a whole: For TCR beta chains, V- and J-gene trimming was later linked to a missense DCLRE1C variant. Reported findings show TCR beta sequences accurately forecast HLA-A and HLA-B alleles in most subjects. In the analysis, some V segments, TRBV6-2 and TRBV6-3 included, were excluded as indistinguishable.

This CDR3 is built from 15 residues. Germline V CDR1 and CDR2: MDHEN, SYDVKM. V shed 2 bases and J shed 0 bases, with 9 bases lying between them. PCR used 60 Vbeta primers and 13 Jbeta primers. Method: immunoSEQ multiplex PCR; TCRdb's copy keeps in-frame clones and lacks some. The sample includes over 30,000 clones, roughly 67% of them seen just once. Relative to its sample, this clone is medium-sized. Antigen: not known. V gene TRBV28 combines with J gene TRBJ2-3; a weak D match, TRBD1 (6 bases). This TCR derives from a man aged 35 to 55 in good health and CMV-seropositive. The material sequenced was PBMCs. CDR3 sequence (DNA): TGTGCCAGCAGTTTAGAACAGGGTAGCACAGATACGCAGTATTTT. Its protein is CASSLEQGSTDTQYF.